A single sample is the source of the 11 T cell receptor beta chains below, sequenced in a study of cytomegalovirus exposure and HLA in healthy donors. Profiled with immunoSEQ multiplex PCR; TCRdb holds only in-frame clones, not every one. The profile shows 150,000 or so clones, around 88% of them singletons. Sequenced material: PBMCs. These receptors were taken from a man aged 18 to 30 in good health and CMV-seropositive.

This rearrangement joins TRBV18 to TRBJ2-3, with TRBD2 matching 9 bases. Germline CDR1 reads KGHSH; CDR2 reads LQKENI. With V trimmed by 1 base and J by 2 bases, 10 bases remained unmatched. The CDR3 loop spans 18 amino acids. The CDR3: CASSPRPALAGSTDTQYF. The CDR3, as DNA: TGTGCCAGCTCACCACGCCCGGCACTAGCGGGCTCCACAGATACGCAGTATTTT.

The genes are TRBV2 and TRBJ2-1, with a possible D match to TRBD1 (5 bases). The V gene's germline CDR1 is SNHLY and CDR2 FYNNEI. CDR3 length equals 15 residues. With 11 bases removed from V and 3 bases from J, the gap between germline ends came to 20 bases. CDR3 bases: TGTGCCTCCCCCCGACAGCCTCCCCTCTACAATGAGCAGTTCTTC. This gives the protein CASPRQPPLYNEQFF.

The genes are TRBV7-9 and TRBJ1-5; 9 bases are a match to TRBD1. The CDR3 is made up of 14 amino acids. V lost 5 bases, J lost 5 bases, and 4 bases stayed unmatched. The germline V gene encodes CDR1 SEHNR and CDR2 FQNEAQ (reference sequence). For the CDR3, the DNA is TGTGCCAGCAGCCGGACAGGGGAACATCAGCCCCAGCATTTT. This gives the protein CASSRTGEHQPQHF. The entire variable domain, with the rest obtained from reference TRBV7-9 and TRBJ1-5, is as follows: DTGVSQNPRHKITKRGQNVTFRCDPISEHNRLYWYRQTLGQGPEFLTYFQNEAQLEKSRLLSDRFSAERPKGSFSTLEIQRTEQGDSAMYLCASSRTGEHQPQHFGDGTRLSIL.

This clone was counted once. V usage is TRBV18 and J usage is TRBJ2-7; D is perhaps TRBD2 (6 bases). Germline CDR1 KGHSH, CDR2 LQKENI. This CDR3 spans 13 amino acids. Trimming shortened V by 3 bases and J by 5 bases, and 11 bases separated the two germline ends. CDR3 loop: CASSPGRGNEQYF. The CDR3 bases are TGTGCCAGCTCACCTGGCCGGGGGAACGAGCAGTACTTC.

The chain employs TRBV6-6 and TRBJ1-2, with a weak D call TRBD1 (5 bases). Between the trimmed V and J ends, which lost 2 bases and 3 bases, there was a span of 13 bases. Germline loops: CDR1 MNHNY, CDR2 SVGAGI (reference sequence). The CDR3 is 15 amino acids. The CDR3 region has the DNA TGTGCCAGCAGTTACCCCCGGGACTCCGACTATGGCTACACCTTC. Translated: CASSYPRDSDYGYTF.

The chain uses TRBV25-1 and TRBJ2-1, with 7 bases matching TRBD1. Germline CDR1 and CDR2: MGHDK and SYGVNS. The trim removed 6 bases at V and 3 bases at J, leaving 2 bases unmatched. CDR3 size: 13 residues. The CDR3 sequence: CASSQGDYNEQFF. CDR3 bases: TGTGCCAGCAGCCAGGGGGACTACAATGAGCAGTTCTTC.

This sequence joins TRBV2 and TRBJ1-2, with D possibly matching TRBD1 (5 bases). This CDR3 has 14 residues. CDR1 is SNHLY and CDR2 is FYNNEI in the germline V gene. V gave up 6 bases and J gave up 2 bases, with 13 bases separating them. CDR3 protein: CASRGDGGNYGYTF. The CDR3 bases are TGTGCCAGCAGGGGGGATGGGGGGAACTATGGCTACACCTTC. Full variable domain (remainder filled in from reference TRBV2 and TRBJ1-2): EPEVTQTPSHQVTQMGQEVILRCVPISNHLYFYWYRQILGQKVEFLVSFYNNEISEKSEIFDDQFSVERPDGSNFTLKIRSTKLEDSAMYFCASRGDGGNYGYTFGSGTRLTVV.

V is TRBV29-1 and J is TRBJ1-4, with D possibly being TRBD1 (5 bases). The CDR3 has 17 residues. Trimming cost V 3 bases and J 8 bases, with 25 bases left between them. Germline CDR1 SQVTM, CDR2 ANQGSEA. DNA for the CDR3: TGCAGCGTTGAGGGTTATGGGGCCCCGGTAATTTGCGAAAAACTGTTTTTT. Amino acids: CSVEGYGAPVICEKLFF.

The chain couples TRBV5-6 to TRBJ2-4, with TRBD2 matching 7 bases. J lost 6 bases, V lost 4 bases, and 7 bases had no gene match. Looked up from germline, CDR1 is SGHDT and CDR2 is YYEEEE. The CDR3 runs 14 residues. The CDR3 coding sequence is TGTGCCAGCAGCCAGGGAGGGTCGGGAAACATTCAGTACTTC. Its protein is CASSQGGSGNIQYF.

The chain links TRBV7-9 to TRBJ2-5; weak D call: TRBD2 (6 bases). This CDR3 has 13 residues. V lost 2 bases and J lost 5, with 9 bases in between. The germline V gene encodes CDR1 SEHNR and CDR2 FQNEAQ (reference sequence). DNA of the CDR3: TGTGCCAGCAGCTTATTAGGAGGGGAGACCCAGTACTTC. Protein: CASSLLGGETQYF.

CDR3 residues: CASSQDPGVTEAFF. The CDR3 DNA is TGCGCCAGCAGCCAAGATCCAGGGGTCACTGAAGCTTTCTTT. V and J are TRBV4-3 and TRBJ1-1; a possible D gene is TRBD1 (6 bases). Germline lookup yields CDR1 LGHNA and CDR2 YSLEER. V shed 0 bases and J shed 4 bases, with 9 bases lying between them. This CDR3 spans 14 amino acids.